There are many counts of the clone carrying this TCR beta chain. This entry comes from a study of regulatory T cells in long-lasting Graves disease. Whole-study context: Newly diagnosed Graves' patients had under 3 months of antithyroid drugs.

Through Arm-PCR of CDR3 regions and iRepertoire HTBI primers, TCR beta libraries were built. TCRdb analysed the multiplex PCR reads with MiXCR anew, one entry per CDR3 protein. The sample has about 450,000 distinct CDR3 sequences, over 15% seen once; the top ten hold around 10%. The sample's time point: newly diagnosed GD, antithyroid drugs for less than 3 months. RNA isolated from PBMCs was used to make the TCR library. An endocrinology department located in Xi'an, China, was where the patients came from. Peripheral blood, about 9 milliliters of it, was drawn into EDTA tubes. Trimming stripped 7 bases from V and 0 bases from J, with 16 bases between. Per germline, CDR1 DFQATT and CDR2 SNEGSKA (reference sequence). The CDR3 is 15 amino acids. These data also featured in a second study, about T cells in Graves' hyperthyroidism and ophthalmopathy. That work contributes: Blood also carried most thyroid clonotypes expanded above 0.001.

V usage is TRBV20-1 and J usage is TRBJ2-1; D uncertain. This receptor was identified in a woman between 25 and 40 years old with Graves disease. The specimen comprised peripheral blood mononuclear cells (PBMCs), sampled at new diagnosis, from a patient treated with antithyroid drugs. The DNA of the CDR3 is TGCAGTGTAGACGGCACCTTTAGCTCCTACAATGAGCAGTTCTTC. This encodes CSVDGTFSSYNEQFF.